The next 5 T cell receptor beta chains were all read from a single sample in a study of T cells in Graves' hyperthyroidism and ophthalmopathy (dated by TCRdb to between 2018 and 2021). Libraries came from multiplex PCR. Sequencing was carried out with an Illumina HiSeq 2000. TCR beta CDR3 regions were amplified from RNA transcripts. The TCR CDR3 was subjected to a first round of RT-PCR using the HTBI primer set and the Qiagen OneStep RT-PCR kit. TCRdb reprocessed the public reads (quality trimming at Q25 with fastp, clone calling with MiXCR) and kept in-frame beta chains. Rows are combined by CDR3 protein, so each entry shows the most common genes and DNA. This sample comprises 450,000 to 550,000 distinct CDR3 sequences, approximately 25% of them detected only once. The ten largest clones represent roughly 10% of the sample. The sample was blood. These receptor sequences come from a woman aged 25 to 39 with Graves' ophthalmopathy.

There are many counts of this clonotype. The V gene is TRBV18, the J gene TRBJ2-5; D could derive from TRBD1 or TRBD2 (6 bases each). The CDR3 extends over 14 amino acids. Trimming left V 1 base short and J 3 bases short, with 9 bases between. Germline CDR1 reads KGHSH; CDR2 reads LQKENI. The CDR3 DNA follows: TGTGCCAGCTCACCACGGCGGGACAAAGAGACCCAGTACTTC. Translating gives CASSPRRDKETQYF. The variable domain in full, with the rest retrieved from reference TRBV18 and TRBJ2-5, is NAGVMQNPRHLVRRRGQEARLRCSPMKGHSHVYWYRQLPEEGLKFMVYLQKENIIDESGMPKERFSAEFPKEGPSILRIQQVVRGDSAAYFCASSPRRDKETQYFGPGTRLLVL.

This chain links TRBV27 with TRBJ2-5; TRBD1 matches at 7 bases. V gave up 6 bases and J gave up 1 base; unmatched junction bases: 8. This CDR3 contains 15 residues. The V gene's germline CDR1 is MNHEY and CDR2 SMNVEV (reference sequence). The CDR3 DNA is TGTGCCAGCAGAATGGACAGGCTGCGCCAAGAGACCCAGTACTTC. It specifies CASRMDRLRQETQYF.

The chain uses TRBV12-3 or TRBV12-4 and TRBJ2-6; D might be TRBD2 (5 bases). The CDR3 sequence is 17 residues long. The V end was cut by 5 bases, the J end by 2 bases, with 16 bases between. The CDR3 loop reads CASSPGKGWAGANVLTF. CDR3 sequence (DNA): TGTGCCAGCAGTCCCGGGAAAGGGTGGGCTGGGGCCAACGTCCTGACTTTC.

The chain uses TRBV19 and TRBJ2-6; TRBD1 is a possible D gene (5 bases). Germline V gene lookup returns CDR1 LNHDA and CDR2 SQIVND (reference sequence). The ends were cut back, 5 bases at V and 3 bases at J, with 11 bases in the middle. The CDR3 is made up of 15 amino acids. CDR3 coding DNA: TGTGCCAGTAGTTTACAGGTCTATGGGGCCAACGTCCTGACTTTC. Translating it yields CASSLQVYGANVLTF.

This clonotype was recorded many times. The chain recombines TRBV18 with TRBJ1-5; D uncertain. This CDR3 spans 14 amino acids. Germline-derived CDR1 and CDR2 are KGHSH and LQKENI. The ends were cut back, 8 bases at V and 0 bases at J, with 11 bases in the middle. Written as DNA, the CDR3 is TGTGCCAGCACCCATGGGGATAGCAATCAGCCCCAGCATTTT. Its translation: CASTHGDSNQPQHF. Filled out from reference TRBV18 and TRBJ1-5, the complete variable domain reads NAGVMQNPRHLVRRRGQEARLRCSPMKGHSHVYWYRQLPEEGLKFMVYLQKENIIDESGMPKERFSAEFPKEGPSILRIQQVVRGDSAAYFCASTHGDSNQPQHFGDGTRLSIL.